This entry is about one T cell receptor (beta chain). Its antigen remains unidentified. The data derive from a study of cytomegalovirus exposure and HLA in healthy donors. Study at large: Assignment to the Caucasian-associated ancestry cluster applied to approximately 80% of the approximately 360 genotyped donors. Study-level points and caveats: Presence/absence analyses assumed roughly uniform sequencing depth across donors. Later analysis associated a missense DCLRE1C variant with TCR beta V- and J-gene trimming.

PCR employed 60 Vbeta and 13 Jbeta primers. In the study's own analysis: Among the unique TCR beta chains that a later analysis counted, about 81 million in all, about 10 million were shared. The repertoire was sequenced with immunoSEQ multiplex PCR; TCRdb's copy has only in-frame clones and lacks some. Clone size and the V and J calls come from that table; the DNA yielded D and trimming. The sample lists around 150,000 clones, around 72% occurring once. This TCR was recovered from a man aged 40-49 years in good health and CMV-seronegative. Source material: PBMCs.

For the CDR3, the DNA is TGTGCCAGCAGCGTAGTAGATGAGCCCTACGAGCAGTACTTC. This codes for CASSVVDEPYEQYF. The rearrangement links TRBV9 to TRBJ2-5; D is unclear. Near its end, the DNA agrees better with TRBJ2-7, so the J call may be wrong. The CDR3 consists of 14 residues. From germline, CDR1 is SGDLS and CDR2 YYNGEE.